The 18 T cell receptor beta chains presented below share a single source sample, sequenced in a study of OX40 agonist ivuxolimab in advanced cancers. Profiling relied on immunoSEQ multiplex PCR, and the TCRdb table lists in-frame clones only, not all of them. Here the sample spans approximately 25,000 clones, 80% to 90% being singletons. The sample was CD4+ or CD8+ T cells sorted from blood, taken in a trial of the OX40 agonist ivuxolimab. These receptors came from an adult with an advanced solid tumor such as melanoma, head and neck, liver or kidney cancer.

The V and J genes are TRBV27 and TRBJ2-2; no reliable D call. Germline-derived CDR1 and CDR2 are MNHEY and SMNVEV (reference sequence). The CDR3 is 15 residues long. Trimming left V 5 bases short and J 4 bases short, with 14 bases between. The CDR3 region is CASSHRVSGTGELFF. The CDR3 coding sequence is TGTGCCAGCAGTCACCGGGTCTCGGGCACCGGGGAGCTGTTTTTT.

CDR3 amino acids: CASTDGQGTGELFF. CDR3 sequence (DNA): TGTGCCAGCACCGACGGACAGGGCACCGGGGAGCTGTTTTTT. V usage is TRBV27 and J usage is TRBJ2-2, with 8 bases aligning to TRBD1. V shed 7 bases and J 4 bases; nucleotides not matched to a gene: 5. CDR1 and CDR2 from the germline V gene are MNHEY and SMNVEV (reference sequence). This CDR3 spans 14 amino acids.

This chain connects TRBV10-1 to TRBJ2-3, with TRBD2 as a possible D gene (5 bases). The CDR3 consists of 17 residues. V was clipped by 0 bases and J by 6 bases, with 19 bases between them. The germline V gene has CDR1 WNHNN and CDR2 SYGVQD (reference sequence). In nucleotides, the CDR3 is TGCGCCAGCAGTGAGTCGGAGGAGCGATGGGCCGGGGATACGCAGTATTTT. Amino acids: CASSESEERWAGDTQYF.

This chain uses TRBV7-2 with TRBJ2-3; D remains ambiguous. CDR3 size: 16 residues. V lost 0 bases to trimming and J lost 2 bases, with 12 bases between them. CDR1 and CDR2 from the germline V gene are SGHTA and FQGNSA. CDR3 in DNA: TGTGCCAGCAGCTTAGCCTACCGAGCCCCCACAGATACGCAGTATTTT. This gives the protein CASSLAYRAPTDTQYF.

J is TRBJ2-1 and V is TRBV14, with 7 bases identical to TRBD2. The CDR3 runs to 16 residues. CDR1 is SGHDN and CDR2 is FVKESK in the germline V gene. Unmatched junction bases numbered 12, after V lost 4 bases and J lost 6 bases. The CDR3 protein is CASSRGGGRLGNEQFF. The CDR3, as DNA: TGTGCCAGCAGCCGAGGCGGGGGAAGATTGGGCAATGAGCAGTTCTTC.

V is TRBV6-5 and J is TRBJ1-2; 8 bases map to TRBD1. CDR1 MNHEY and CDR2 SVGAGI come from the germline V gene. V shed 4 bases, J shed 8 bases, and the junction held 9 bases outside the gene matches. The CDR3 sequence is 14 residues long. CDR3 coding DNA: TGTGCCAGCAGTTCTCAGACAGGGGTGAGCGGCTACACCTTC. Translated: CASSSQTGVSGYTF.

This sequence joins TRBV9 and TRBJ2-5; the D gene is possibly TRBD2 (6 bases). Germline V lookup: CDR1 SGDLS, CDR2 YYNGEE. The CDR3 contains 15 residues. Trimming removed 4 bases at V and 4 bases at J, with 17 bases between. The CDR3 sequence: CASSLQGLGGETQYF. The CDR3 nucleotides are TGTGCCAGCAGCCTCCAGGGACTCGGAGGAGAGACCCAGTACTTC.

The chain has TRBV19 and TRBJ2-7, with D perhaps TRBD1 or TRBD2 (5 bases each). CDR3 size: 12 residues. Trimming pared 5 bases from V and 4 bases from J, leaving 9 bases between. Germline V gene sequence: CDR1 LNHDA, CDR2 SQIVND (reference sequence). CDR3 nucleotide sequence: TGTGCCAGTAGTGGGGGATTATACGAGCAGTACTTC. Encoded protein: CASSGGLYEQYF.

The V call is TRBV2, the J call TRBJ2-1; D not resolved. There are 15 residues in the CDR3. The germline CDR1 and CDR2 sequences are SNHLY and FYNNEI. The V end lost 6 bases, the J end lost 2 bases, and 14 bases lay between the germline ends. Written as DNA, the CDR3 is TGTGCCAGCAGGGTCGGACCAAGTGCCTACAATGAGCAGTTCTTC. Translated: CASRVGPSAYNEQFF.

CDR3 residues: CASSRTALQETQYF. Written as DNA, the CDR3 is TGTGCCAGCAGTCGGACGGCCCTCCAAGAGACCCAGTACTTC. The chain is built from TRBV25-1 and TRBJ2-5; no reliable D call. Deletions cut 5 bases from V and 1 base from J, with 11 bases between. The germline gives CDR1 MGHDK, CDR2 SYGVNS. This CDR3 has 14 amino acids.

This chain joins TRBV28 and TRBJ1-5; D remains ambiguous. The CDR3 runs to 14 residues. The V gene's germline CDR1 is MDHEN and CDR2 SYDVKM. The V end lost 5 bases, the J end lost 6 bases, and 14 bases lay between the germline ends. The CDR3 sequence is CASSLTNYFQPQHF. DNA of the CDR3: TGTGCCAGCAGTCTGACAAACTATTTTCAGCCCCAGCATTTT.

The V call is TRBV27, the J call TRBJ2-7; D is possibly TRBD2 (6 bases). CDR1 MNHEY and CDR2 SMNVEV come from the germline V gene (reference sequence). This CDR3 has 13 residues. Trimming took off 5 bases at V and 2 bases at J, with 10 bases between the two ends. The CDR3 sequence is CASSQGLAYEQYF. The CDR3 coding sequence is TGTGCCAGCAGTCAGGGACTGGCCTACGAGCAGTACTTC.

In DNA form, the CDR3 reads TGTGCCAGCAGCCTTGGGAACACTGAAGCTTTCTTT. Translating it yields CASSLGNTEAFF. This chain links TRBV14 with TRBJ1-1; no definite D call. This CDR3 spans 12 amino acids. CDR1 SGHDN and CDR2 FVKESK come from the germline V gene. Trimming took off 4 bases at V and 1 base at J, with 4 bases between the two ends. Combining the CDR3 with reference TRBV14 and TRBJ1-1 gives the whole variable domain EAGVTQFPSHSVIEKGQTVTLRCDPISGHDNLYWYRRVMGKEIKFLLHFVKESKQDESGMPNNRFLAERTGGTYSTLKVQPAELEDSGVYFCASSLGNTEAFFGQGTRLTVV.

V is TRBV19 and J is TRBJ2-7; 7 positions match TRBD1. V trimming: 3 bases; J trimming: 3 bases; junction bases outside the gene matches: 5. The CDR3 has 14 amino acids. Germline lookup yields CDR1 LNHDA and CDR2 SQIVND (reference sequence). The CDR3 DNA reads as TGTGCCAGTAGTATCTCCGGACAGGTCTACGAGCAGTACTTC. Residues: CASSISGQVYEQYF.

The J gene is TRBJ2-2, the V gene TRBV27, with D unresolved. Germline V gives CDR1 MNHEY, CDR2 SMNVEV (reference sequence). There are 16 residues in the CDR3. With 3 bases removed from V and 0 bases from J, the gap between germline ends came to 11 bases. The CDR3 reads CASSFLGSANTGELFF. Written as DNA, the CDR3 is TGTGCCAGCAGTTTTCTAGGTTCCGCGAACACCGGGGAGCTGTTTTTT.

The V and J genes are TRBV29-1 and TRBJ1-2; possibly TRBD1 for D (5 bases). V was pared by 1 base and J by 5 bases, with 14 bases between. The V gene's germline CDR1 is SQVTM and CDR2 ANQGSEA. This CDR3 contains 14 residues. The CDR3 here is CSVEGEGYGYGYTF. CDR3 DNA: TGCAGCGTTGAAGGAGAGGGGTACGGGTATGGCTACACCTTC.

This chain connects TRBV19 to TRBJ1-2; the D is unclear. In germline, CDR1 is LNHDA, CDR2 SQIVND (reference sequence). The V and J ends lost 1 base and 2 bases respectively, with 8 bases between them. This CDR3 spans 14 amino acids. CDR3 loop: CASSIGSLNYGYTF. Written as DNA, the CDR3 is TGTGCCAGTAGTATAGGCAGCTTAAACTATGGCTACACCTTC. Full variable domain (missing parts from reference TRBV19 and TRBJ1-2): DGGITQSPKYLFRKEGQNVTLSCEQNLNHDAMYWYRQDPGQGLRLIYYSQIVNDFQKGDIAEGYSVSREKKESFPLTVTSAQKNPTAFYLCASSIGSLNYGYTFGSGTRLTVV.

The chain combines TRBV7-9 with TRBJ1-1, with a possible D match to TRBD1 (6 bases). Trimming took off 3 bases at V and 3 bases at J, with 14 bases between the two ends. The CDR3 is made up of 15 amino acids. The germline CDR1 and CDR2 sequences are SEHNR and FQNEAQ (reference sequence). This chain's CDR3 is CASSFPGTTHTEAFF. DNA of the CDR3: TGTGCCAGCAGCTTTCCCGGGACAACCCACACTGAAGCTTTCTTT.